The rows below give T cell receptor beta chains drawn from one sample of a study of OX40 agonist ivuxolimab in advanced cancers. The table came from immunoSEQ multiplex PCR; TCRdb's copy has only in-frame clones and leaves some out. The repertoire holds about 68,000 clones, more than 75% seen once, with roughly 2% in the top ten. This material consisted of CD4+ or CD8+ T cells sorted from blood, taken in a trial of the OX40 agonist ivuxolimab. These receptors all come from an adult with an advanced solid tumor such as melanoma, head and neck, liver or kidney cancer. CDR3s include the opening cysteine and the closing phenylalanine or tryptophan. The D gene is left open where the match is weak. The size of a clone is reported for some rows only, either as once, few or many, or as a class for expanded clones.

TRBD2	TRBV11-2	-	TRBJ2-5	TGTGCCAGCAGCCCAAGAGTTCCCTCGAGCGGGACTAGAAGGTACTTC	CASSPRVPSSGTRRYF
-	TRBV7-2	-	TRBJ1-5	TGTGCCAGCAGCTGGCAGGGAATGGCCAATCAGCCCCAGCATTTT	CASSWQGMANQPQHF
-	TRBV10-3	-	TRBJ2-2	TGTGCCATCAGCCCCACCGGGACCGCGAACACCGGGGAGCTGTTTTTT	CAISPTGTANTGELFF
-	TRBV28	-	TRBJ2-1	TGTGCCAGCACCTCTGGGGGGGCCCCAGACTCCTACAATGAGCAGTTCTTC	CASTSGGAPDSYNEQFF
-	TRBV10-3	-	TRBJ1-2	TGTGCCATCAGCCGGGAGAGGGACTTTTGGTATGGCTACACCTTC	CAISRERDFWYGYTF
-	TRBV6-6	-	TRBJ1-1	TGTGCCAGCAGTTTCGGGGCGGTGAGCACTGAAGCTTTCTTT	CASSFGAVSTEAFF
-	TRBV7-9	-	TRBJ1-3	TGTGCCAGCAGCTACTCGGGGGGCAGACGTACCATCTCTGGAAACACCATATATTTT	CASSYSGGRRTISGNTIYF
TRBD1	TRBV5-1	-	TRBJ1-4	TGCGCCAGCAGCTTGTCGGGACAGGGCAAGGAAAAACTGTTTTTT	CASSLSGQGKEKLFF
-	TRBV6-5	few	TRBJ1-4	TGTGCCAGCAGGTGGCATGGGGAAAATGAAAAACTGTTTTTT	CASRWHGENEKLFF
TRBD2	TRBV14	-	TRBJ2-1	TGTGCCAGCAGCCAAATGAGCGGGGGGGCGACCGGATACAATGAGCAGTTCTTC	CASSQMSGGATGYNEQFF
TRBD2	TRBV5-4	-	TRBJ2-5	TGTGCCAGCAGCTTACTCCTAGCGGGAAAAGAGACCCAGTACTTC	CASSLLLAGKETQYF
TRBD1	TRBV7-9	-	TRBJ1-2	TGTGCCAGCAGCTGGGACAGGGGATCTGGCACCTTC	CASSWDRGSGTF
-	TRBV6-5	-	TRBJ1-1	TGTGCCAGCAGGGGGGAGATGAACACTGAAGCTTTCTTT	CASRGEMNTEAFF
-	TRBV7-8	-	TRBJ2-1	TGTGCCAGCAGTCCACTAGGGGGTGGGTACAATGAGCAGTTCTTC	CASSPLGGGYNEQFF
-	TRBV7-9	-	TRBJ1-4	TGTGCCAGCAGCTTAGCGTTGACAGAAGCAACTAATGAAAAACTGTTTTTT	CASSLALTEATNEKLFF
-	TRBV6-1	-	TRBJ2-5	TGTGCCAGCCATGGACGGTTAGAGACCCAGTACTTC	CASHGRLETQYF
-	TRBV7-2	-	TRBJ2-3	TGTGCCAGCAGCTTAAACCCGCCTACTAGCACAGATACGCAGTATTTT	CASSLNPPTSTDTQYF
TRBD1	TRBV18	-	TRBJ2-7	TGTGCCAGCTCACCCCGGGACAGGGGAACCTACGAGCAGTACTTC	CASSPRDRGTYEQYF
TRBD2	TRBV19	-	TRBJ2-7	TGTGCCACCAGACAGCGGGAGAGAGACGAGCAGTACTTC	CATRQRERDEQYF
TRBD2	TRBV5-1	-	TRBJ2-2	TGCGCCAGCAGTGACAGCGGGAGGGCCGGGGAGCTGTTTTTT	CASSDSGRAGELFF
-	TRBV7-8	-	TRBJ1-5	TGTGCCAGCACCCCCAGCGGGGCCTATAGCAATCAGCCCCAGCATTTT	CASTPSGAYSNQPQHF
-	TRBV5-1	-	TRBJ2-7	TGCGCCAGCAGCTTTGATTACTACGAGCAGTACTTC	CASSFDYYEQYF
-	TRBV10-2	-	TRBJ1-2	TGCGCCAGCAGTGACTCCGTCCTGTTCGGCTACACCTTC	CASSDSVLFGYTF
-	TRBV6-1	once	TRBJ1-5	TGTGCCAGTTCTCGGGAGGTAGCAAGTCAGCCCCAGCATTTT	CASSREVASQPQHF
TRBD1	TRBV7-9	-	TRBJ2-2	TGTGCCAGCAACTCCCTCGGGACAGTTAGAGTCACCGGGGAGCTGTTTTTT	CASNSLGTVRVTGELFF
-	TRBV30	-	TRBJ2-5	TGTGCCTGGAGTGTAGCCGGGACCAGCCTGAGGGAGACCCAGTACTTC	CAWSVAGTSLRETQYF
-	TRBV6-5	-	TRBJ2-7	TGTGCCAGCAGTTACGCGCAGGCCACCTACGAGCAGTACTTC	CASSYAQATYEQYF
-	TRBV19	-	TRBJ2-5	TGTGCCAGTAGTATAGGGTCAGCGGAGACCCAGTACTTC	CASSIGSAETQYF
-	TRBV28	-	TRBJ1-4	TGTGCCAGCAGTTTGGGTTTAGGGACTAATGAAAAACTGTTTTTT	CASSLGLGTNEKLFF
-	TRBV10-1	-	TRBJ1-4	TGCGCCAGCAGGGGACCCGGGACCGGGAATGAAAAACTGTTTTTT	CASRGPGTGNEKLFF
-	TRBV25-1	-	TRBJ2-3	TGTGCCAGCAGTGAATATATAAGCTCCTCAGGGCGAACAGATACGCAGTATTTT	CASSEYISSSGRTDTQYF
-	TRBV7-3	-	TRBJ2-7	TGTGCCAGCAGCCAAGTCCCCTTGGGGGAGCAGTACTTC	CASSQVPLGEQYF
-	TRBV6-6	-	TRBJ2-1	TGTGCCAGCAGTACGAGGAGGGGAGTAGATGAGCAGTTCTTC	CASSTRRGVDEQFF
TRBD2	TRBV9	-	TRBJ2-7	TGTGCCAGCAGCGCGGGACTAGCCTACGAGCAGTACTTC	CASSAGLAYEQYF
-	TRBV6-1	medium-sized	TRBJ1-5	TGTGCCAGCAGCTTATGGACAGTCGATCAGCCCCAGCATTTT	CASSLWTVDQPQHF
-	TRBV2	-	TRBJ1-4	TGTGCCAGCAGCAAGACAGAAAATGAAAAACTGTTTTTT	CASSKTENEKLFF
TRBD1	TRBV14	-	TRBJ2-2	TGTGCCAGCAGCCGGACAGGGTTGGGGGAGCTGTTTTTT	CASSRTGLGELFF
-	TRBV11-2	-	TRBJ1-1	TGTGCCAGCAGCTTAGTTCCGGGATCGAACACTGAAGCTTTCTTT	CASSLVPGSNTEAFF
-	TRBV14	-	TRBJ1-3	TGTGCCAGCAGCCGACGTTGGAGCTCTGGAAACACCATATATTTT	CASSRRWSSGNTIYF
TRBD1	TRBV15	-	TRBJ2-7	TGTGCCACCAGCAGAGTTGGCGGGACAGGCTACGAGCAGTACTTC	CATSRVGGTGYEQYF
TRBD1	TRBV27	-	TRBJ1-5	TGTGCCAGCAGCTCCGACAGGGGTAGTCAGCCCCAGCATTTT	CASSSDRGSQPQHF
-	TRBV27	-	TRBJ2-2	TGTGCCAGCAGTTTATCAGGCCAGCTTAACACCGGGGAGCTGTTTTTT	CASSLSGQLNTGELFF
-	TRBV7-2	-	TRBJ1-5	TGTGCCAGCAGCCTTGGACAGCATAGCAATCAGCCCCAGCATTTT	CASSLGQHSNQPQHF
-	TRBV19	-	TRBJ1-1	TGTGCCAGTAAGAAGGATGGGGACACTGAAGCTTTCTTT	CASKKDGDTEAFF
TRBD2	TRBV7-2	once	TRBJ2-3	TGTGCCAGCAGCTTAATACCCAAGCGGGAGGAAGATACGCAGTATTTT	CASSLIPKREEDTQYF
-	TRBV5-5	-	TRBJ1-2	TGTGCCAGCAGCTTCGGGGGTGGCTACACCTTC	CASSFGGGYTF
-	TRBV9	-	TRBJ2-5	TGTGCCAGCAGCGTGGAAGGACTACAAGAGACCCAGTACTTC	CASSVEGLQETQYF
TRBD1	TRBV11-2	-	TRBJ2-5	TGTGCCAGCAGCTTACGAGGACAGGCTCGGGAGACCCAGTACTTC	CASSLRGQARETQYF